The sequence of this T cell receptor beta chain was determined in a study of shared clonotypes between healthy human individuals. Generated by immunoSEQ multiplex PCR, the TCRdb table keeps only in-frame clones and is missing some. The sample consists of some 2 million clones, about 95% of them appearing once. Concerning this clone: The antigen is undetermined.

Study conclusions and caveats: Naive CD4 clonotype sharing across several donors was about 5%.

The V segment lost 6 bases and the J segment 7 bases; nucleotides outside the gene matches: 9. This CDR3 spans 13 amino acids. Germline CDR1 and CDR2: MNHEY and SVGAGI. This receptor was taken from a man aged 18 to 29 in good health. The sequencing input was naive CD4+ T cells sorted from blood. Described subset: CD45RA+ positively selected. The chain employs TRBV6-5 and TRBJ2-7; 7 bases align to TRBD1. CDR3 protein: CASRNRGAREQYF. Here the CDR3 DNA reads TGTGCCAGCAGGAACAGGGGCGCGAGGGAGCAGTACTTC.